Below are 7 T cell receptor beta chains sequenced from a single sample in a study of spatial heterogeneity in lung cancer. Time point noted: blood at routine non-recurrence follow-up after resection. TCRdb independently ran MiXCR on the 5' RACE reads; one entry per CDR3 protein. This table holds about 110,000 distinct CDR3 sequences, 10% to 14% found once. The source was PBMCs, collected at follow-up. The receptors originated from a female donor with early-stage non-small cell lung cancer.

In its sample, this clonotype was seen a few times. CDR3 in amino acids: CASAVSSDYEQYF. CDR3 bases: TGTGCCAGTGCAGTTTCTAGCGACTACGAGCAGTACTTC. The chain carries TRBV19 and TRBJ2-7, with D perhaps matching TRBD2 (6 bases). Germline V CDR1 and CDR2: LNHDA, SQIVND (reference sequence). The CDR3 contains 13 residues. Trimming took off 8 bases at V and 3 bases at J, with 14 bases between the two ends. Drawing the rest from reference TRBV19 and TRBJ2-7, the complete variable domain is DGGITQSPKYLFRKEGQNVTLSCEQNLNHDAMYWYRQDPGQGLRLIYYSQIVNDFQKGDIAEGYSVSREKKESFPLTVTSAQKNPTAFYLCASAVSSDYEQYFGPGTRLTVT.

This clonotype appeared many times. The V call is TRBV28, the J call TRBJ1-1; tentative D call: TRBD1 (5 bases). CDR1 and CDR2 (germline): MDHEN, SYDVKM. Trimming removed 4 bases from V and 0 bases from J, with 9 bases in between. The length of the CDR3 is 14 residues. The DNA for the CDR3 is TGTGCCAGCAGTTCGACAGTATTGAACACTGAAGCTTTCTTT. Protein: CASSSTVLNTEAFF. The whole variable domain, remainder taken from reference TRBV28 and TRBJ1-1, is DVKVTQSSRYLVKRTGEKVFLECVQDMDHENMFWYRQDPGLGLRLIYFSYDVKMKEKGDIPEGYSVSREKKERFSLILESASTNQTSMYLCASSSTVLNTEAFFGQGTRLTVV.

The chain carries TRBV5-5 and TRBJ1-5; no firm D call. Germline CDR1 reads SGHKS; CDR2 reads YYEKEE (reference sequence). V gave up 2 bases and J gave up 0 bases, with 6 bases separating them. The CDR3 is 14 residues long. The CDR3 protein is CASSFSSSNQPQHF. The CDR3 bases are TGTGCCAGCAGCTTCTCATCTAGCAATCAGCCCCAGCATTTT.

The chain joins TRBV27 to TRBJ2-2, with 8 bases fitting TRBD2. The V segment lost 6 bases and the J segment 2 bases; nucleotides outside the gene matches: 5. Per germline, CDR1 MNHEY and CDR2 SMNVEV (reference sequence). The length of the CDR3 is 15 residues. DNA for the CDR3: TGTGCCAGCAGCAAACTAGCGGACAACACCGGGGAGCTGTTTTTT. Protein product: CASSKLADNTGELFF.

Points on this clonotype: One base away lies a much larger clone, so this may be a sequencing read error. CDR3 coding DNA: TGTGCCGGCAATCGACTAGCCGGGGAGCTGTTTTTT. This gives the protein CAGNRLAGELFF. The rearrangement joins TRBV6-2 or TRBV6-3 to TRBJ2-2, with a tentative D call TRBD2 (6 bases). Per the germline V gene, CDR1 is MNHEY and CDR2 is SVGEGT. The CDR3 length is 12 residues. Deletions cut 11 bases from V and 6 bases from J, with 13 bases between.

This sequence joins TRBV7-2 and TRBJ1-5, with D hard to call. V shed 1 base and J shed 3 bases, with 7 bases lying between them. Germline V gene data show CDR1 as SGHTA and CDR2 as FQGNSA. The CDR3 contains 14 residues. The CDR3 region has the DNA TGTGCCAGCAGCTTAGTTTTGGCCAATCAGCCCCAGCATTTT. Translating it yields CASSLVLANQPQHF.

This clonotype was counted at least ten times. This chain joins TRBV6-5 and TRBJ1-2; 7 bases align to TRBD1. Germline lookup yields CDR1 MNHEY and CDR2 SVGAGI. The CDR3 runs to 13 residues. The V gene end was trimmed by 6 bases and the J gene end by 5 bases; junction bases not matched to a gene: 6. CDR3 region: CASRPGQSYGYTF. In DNA, the CDR3 is TGTGCCAGCAGACCGGGACAGAGTTATGGCTACACCTTC.